These 30 T cell receptor beta chains originate from one sample sequenced in a study of neoadjuvant anti-PD-1 for oral cavity cancer. Profiling relied on immunoSEQ multiplex PCR, and the TCRdb table lists in-frame clones only, not all of them. Of 63,000 or so clones in the sample, roughly 90% are singletons; the top ten hold more than 2.5%. Time point here: after neoadjuvant nivolumab, at surgical resection. The sample consisted of PBMCs, taken after nivolumab (anti-PD-1) treatment. These receptors all come from a person aged 35-79 years with oral cavity squamous cell carcinoma.

This chain links TRBV6-1 with TRBJ1-5; D remains unclear. V shed 6 bases and J shed 6 bases, with 6 bases lying between them. The CDR3 has 11 residues. Per the germline V gene, CDR1 is MNHNS and CDR2 is SASEGT. The CDR3 loop reads CASREIQPQHF. Here the CDR3 DNA reads TGTGCCAGCAGGGAGATTCAGCCCCAGCATTTT.

This chain uses TRBV5-6 with TRBJ1-4; D unresolved. The CDR3 has 14 amino acids. Trimming removed 0 bases from V and 11 bases from J, with 14 bases in between. Germline V gene sequence: CDR1 SGHDT, CDR2 YYEEEE. Here the CDR3 reads CASSLAAGPGKLFF. The CDR3 DNA reads as TGTGCCAGCAGCTTGGCGGCAGGCCCTGGGAAACTGTTTTTT.

The J gene is TRBJ1-5, the V gene TRBV6-1; 7 positions agree with TRBD1. V gave up 1 base and J gave up 7 bases; unmatched junction bases: 13. The CDR3 consists of 17 residues. Germline V gives CDR1 MNHNS, CDR2 SASEGT. The CDR3 nucleotides read TGTGCCAGCAGTGAAGGGGGTGCACAGGGGACATGGCAGCCCCAGCATTTT. This codes for CASSEGGAQGTWQPQHF.

The rearrangement uses TRBV5-4 and TRBJ1-1; D remains unclear. The CDR3 contains 12 residues. Germline CDR1 SGHNT, CDR2 YYREEE (reference sequence). Trimming took off 2 bases at V and 9 bases at J, with 11 bases between the two ends. The CDR3, as DNA: TGTGCCAGCAGCTTATTAATAGGAAAAGCTTTCTTT. This codes for CASSLLIGKAFF.

The sample holds one count of this clone. V and J are TRBV7-3 and TRBJ2-2; possibly TRBD2 for D (6 bases). V shed 5 bases and J shed 2 bases, with 15 bases lying between them. The germline CDR1 and CDR2 sequences are SGHTA and FQGTGA. This CDR3 has 16 amino acids. The CDR3 bases are TGTGCCAGCAGCCCCAAAGGCGGGACCAACACCGGGGAGCTGTTTTTT. It specifies CASSPKGGTNTGELFF.

The chain combines TRBV2 with TRBJ1-5; possible D gene TRBD1, 6 bases. CDR1 is SNHLY and CDR2 is FYNNEI in the germline V gene. Trimming stripped 4 bases from V and 4 bases from J, with 14 bases between. The CDR3 has 15 residues. CDR3 nucleotide sequence: TGTGCCAGCAGTGGGCAGGGGAGAAGTAATCAGCCCCAGCATTTT. Translating gives CASSGQGRSNQPQHF.

The chain recombines TRBV30 with TRBJ2-1; either TRBD1 or TRBD2 may fit D (5 bases each). Germline values: CDR1 GTSNPN, CDR2 SVGIG (reference sequence). Deletions cut 3 bases from V and 10 bases from J, with 22 bases between. The CDR3 spans 15 residues. The CDR3 nucleotides read TGTGCCTGGAGGTCCTGGACTGCCCCTAGGGGAGAGCAGTTCTTC. It codes for CAWRSWTAPRGEQFF.

The chain uses TRBV18 and TRBJ2-1, with 10 bases aligning to TRBD1. The CDR3 runs to 15 residues. CDR1 is KGHSH and CDR2 is LQKENI in the germline V gene. V was pared by 3 bases and J by 5 bases, with 4 bases of the junction left unmatched. The CDR3 region is CASSPTGGVHNEQFF. CDR3 bases: TGTGCCAGCTCACCGACAGGGGGCGTTCACAATGAGCAGTTCTTC.

The chain couples TRBV7-9 to TRBJ2-3, with D possibly being TRBD2 (6 bases). V lost 5 bases and J lost 0, with 15 bases in between. The CDR3 sequence is 16 residues long. The germline V gene encodes CDR1 SEHNR and CDR2 FQNEAQ (reference sequence). The CDR3 region has the DNA TGTGCCAGCAGCCGCGGGGTAGCGGAGAGCACAGATACGCAGTATTTT. As protein: CASSRGVAESTDTQYF.

The V call is TRBV28, the J call TRBJ1-3; D gene unclear. Germline lookup yields CDR1 MDHEN and CDR2 SYDVKM. This CDR3 region has 19 residues. The V end lost 6 bases, the J end lost 4 bases, and 28 bases lay between the germline ends. CDR3 protein: CASRFRITRTAQRGNTIYF. The CDR3 region has the DNA TGTGCCAGCAGATTCAGAATTACCCGGACCGCTCAACGAGGAAACACCATATATTTT.

The chain joins TRBV27 to TRBJ2-7; 13 positions match TRBD2. Germline trimming cut 4 bases from V and 3 bases from J; bases unmatched to any gene: 6. This CDR3 contains 16 residues. Germline assignment: CDR1 MNHEY and CDR2 SMNVEV (reference sequence). CDR3 in amino acids: CASSSWTSGSFYEQYF. In nucleotides, the CDR3 is TGTGCCAGCAGTTCCTGGACTAGCGGGAGTTTCTACGAGCAGTACTTC.

This chain joins TRBV29-1 and TRBJ2-1; a possible D gene is TRBD2 (5 bases). The V gene lost 6 bases and the J gene lost 3 bases, with 9 bases spanning the gap. The CDR3 spans 12 residues. Germline CDR1 reads SQVTM; CDR2 reads ANQGSEA. CDR3 sequence reads: CSVAGIYNEQFF. CDR3 sequence (DNA): TGCAGCGTCGCCGGGATCTACAATGAGCAGTTCTTC.

The V and J genes are TRBV29-1 and TRBJ2-7; no clear D. CDR1 is SQVTM and CDR2 is ANQGSEA in the germline V gene. V was trimmed by 5 bases and J by 3 bases, leaving 14 bases between them. CDR3 length: 13 residues. The CDR3 protein is CSVSWGRLYEQYF. CDR3 nucleotide sequence: TGCAGCGTTTCTTGGGGTCGACTCTACGAGCAGTACTTC.

This clone was observed a handful of times. The V and J genes are TRBV5-6 and TRBJ2-4; D uncertain. Germline V gives CDR1 SGHDT, CDR2 YYEEEE. Trimming stripped 0 bases from V and 0 bases from J, with 7 bases between. The length of the CDR3 is 15 residues. CDR3 in DNA: TGTGCCAGCAGCTTGGGGACGAAAGCCAAAAACATTCAGTACTTC. It is translated as CASSLGTKAKNIQYF.

The chain employs TRBV19 and TRBJ2-1; 10 bases map to TRBD1. Germline V lookup: CDR1 LNHDA, CDR2 SQIVND (reference sequence). After removal of 4 bases from V and 7 bases from J, the junction contained 4 bases not matched to a gene. The CDR3 loop spans 14 amino acids. CDR3 DNA sequence: TGTGCCAGTAGTAGGGACAGGGGTGCGAATGAGCAGTTCTTC. Its translation: CASSRDRGANEQFF.

The chain recombines TRBV4-1 with TRBJ1-6; 7 nucleotides line up with TRBD1. CDR3 length: 17 amino acids. With V trimmed by 4 bases and J by 6 bases, 12 bases remained unmatched. The V gene's germline CDR1 is MGHRA and CDR2 YSYEKL. The DNA for the CDR3 is TGCGCCAGCAGCCTCAGTTTGGTTCGGGACAGTAATTCACCCCTCCACTTT. It specifies CASSLSLVRDSNSPLHF.

V and J are TRBV11-1 and TRBJ2-2, with D tentatively TRBD1 (5 bases). V lost 3 bases to trimming and J lost 0 bases, with 8 bases between them. This CDR3 has 15 amino acids. From germline, CDR1 is SGHAT and CDR2 FQDESV (reference sequence). CDR3 protein: CASSLGRANTGELFF. The CDR3 coding sequence is TGTGCCAGCAGCTTGGGCAGGGCGAACACCGGGGAGCTGTTTTTT.

The chain employs TRBV5-1 and TRBJ2-7; 8 positions match TRBD2. Trimming took 1 base from V and 5 from J; bases not matched to a gene: 14. This CDR3 has 17 amino acids. Germline CDR1 and CDR2: SGHRS and YFSETQ. The CDR3 region is CASSLFPRGGRRNEQYF. The CDR3, as DNA: TGCGCCAGCAGCTTGTTCCCTCGGGGCGGGAGGAGGAACGAGCAGTACTTC.

The chain recombines TRBV29-1 with TRBJ2-3; D unresolved. The V end was cut by 4 bases, the J end by 1 base, with 9 bases between. Germline CDR1 and CDR2: SQVTM and ANQGSEA. This CDR3 comprises 13 residues. This CDR3 is CSVGGVGTDTQYF. In DNA form, the CDR3 reads TGCAGCGTTGGTGGAGTGGGCACAGATACGCAGTATTTT.

V usage is TRBV6-1 and J usage is TRBJ2-4; 9 bases line up with TRBD1. This CDR3 contains 14 residues. CDR1 and CDR2 (germline): MNHNS, SASEGT. After removal of 8 bases from V and 3 bases from J, the junction contained 5 bases not matched to a gene. CDR3 nucleotide sequence: TGTGCCAGCGAAAACAGGGGGCTCAAAAACATTCAGTACTTC. This gives the protein CASENRGLKNIQYF.

The chain has TRBV29-1 and TRBJ1-1, with D hard to call. CDR1 is SQVTM, CDR2 ANQGSEA, per germline. V was trimmed by 8 bases and J by 1 base, leaving 14 bases between them. The CDR3 contains 13 residues. CDR3 amino acids: CSSKAARNTEAFF. The CDR3 DNA reads as TGCAGCTCAAAGGCGGCGAGGAACACTGAAGCTTTCTTT.

The chain carries TRBV5-1 and TRBJ2-3; D is uncertain. The V end was cut by 7 bases, the J end by 4 bases, with 13 bases between. This CDR3 is built from 13 residues. Germline loops: CDR1 SGHRS, CDR2 YFSETQ. The CDR3 is CASRRSDSDTQYF. As DNA, the CDR3 is TGCGCCAGCCGTCGGAGCGATTCAGATACGCAGTATTTT.

DNA of the CDR3: TGTGTGTCGCGGGGGTCCACAGATACGCAGTATTTT. Residues: CVSRGSTDTQYF. The J gene is TRBJ2-3, the V gene TRBV28, with TRBD2 matching over 7 bases. From germline, CDR1 is MDHEN and CDR2 SYDVKM. This CDR3 comprises 12 residues.

The chain recombines TRBV19 with TRBJ2-2, with D perhaps assigned TRBD1 or TRBD2 (5 bases each). Per germline, CDR1 LNHDA and CDR2 SQIVND (reference sequence). CDR3 length: 16 residues. V was shortened by 1 base and J by 3 bases, with 12 bases between the two germline ends. The CDR3 loop reads CASSIAWGSDTGELFF. The CDR3 DNA reads TGTGCCAGTAGTATAGCCTGGGGGTCGGACACCGGGGAGCTGTTTTTT.

V usage is TRBV7-3 and J usage is TRBJ1-1; 9 nucleotides line up with TRBD1. With V trimmed by 5 bases and J by 5 bases, 9 bases remained unmatched. CDR3 length: 15 residues. Germline values: CDR1 SGHTA, CDR2 FQGTGA. The CDR3 coding sequence is TGTGCCAGCAGCCCTCAAGGGGGACAGGGTACTGAAGCTTTCTTT. Its protein is CASSPQGGQGTEAFF.

The chain uses TRBV5-1 and TRBJ2-7; D perhaps matches TRBD1 (5 bases). This CDR3 region has 14 residues. Trimming stripped 0 bases from V and 3 bases from J, with 10 bases between. Germline loops: CDR1 SGHRS, CDR2 YFSETQ. The CDR3 DNA reads TGCGCCAGCAGCTTGGTTTGGGGCAACTACGAGCAGTACTTC. This sequence encodes CASSLVWGNYEQYF. The full variable domain, completed using reference TRBV5-1 and TRBJ2-7, is KAGVTQTPRYLIKTRGQQVTLSCSPISGHRSVSWYQQTPGQGLQFLFEYFSETQRNKGNFPGRFSGRQFSNSRSEMNVSTLELGDSALYLCASSLVWGNYEQYFGPGTRLTVT.

The CDR3 DNA follows: TGCGCCAGCAGCCAATCGGTCGCACAGGGGAACACCGGGGAGCTGTTTTTT. Protein product: CASSQSVAQGNTGELFF. The chain couples TRBV4-1 to TRBJ2-2, with D possibly being TRBD1 (6 bases). Germline V gene data show CDR1 as MGHRA and CDR2 as YSYEKL. The germline V and J ends were trimmed by 2 bases and 1 base, with 14 bases remaining between them. The CDR3 covers 17 residues.

The chain is built from TRBV5-4 and TRBJ1-2; maybe TRBD1 (6 bases). Trimming stripped 2 bases from V and 7 bases from J, with 18 bases between. The CDR3 loop spans 15 amino acids. The germline V gene has CDR1 SGHNT and CDR2 YYREEE (reference sequence). The CDR3 region is CASSLEEGGGFGYTF. CDR3 nucleotides: TGTGCCAGCAGCTTAGAGGAAGGAGGGGGGTTTGGCTACACCTTC.

This chain uses TRBV7-9 with TRBJ1-1; D possibly corresponds to TRBD1 (5 bases). Germline V gene lookup returns CDR1 SEHNR and CDR2 FQNEAQ (reference sequence). V was trimmed by 4 bases and J by 10 bases, leaving 13 bases between them. This CDR3 region has 12 residues. The CDR3 sequence is CASSYEGLRAFF. DNA for the CDR3: TGTGCCAGCAGCTACGAGGGGTTGAGAGCTTTCTTT. The full variable domain, with the rest looked up from reference TRBV7-9 and TRBJ1-1, is DTGVSQNPRHKITKRGQNVTFRCDPISEHNRLYWYRQTLGQGPEFLTYFQNEAQLEKSRLLSDRFSAERPKGSFSTLEIQRTEQGDSAMYLCASSYEGLRAFFGQGTRLTVV.

The J gene is TRBJ2-7, the V gene TRBV10-3; TRBD2 aligns across 11 bases. V shed 10 bases and J 4 bases; nucleotides not matched to a gene: 6. The CDR3 consists of 13 residues. The germline gives CDR1 ENHRY, CDR2 SYGVKD. The CDR3 DNA is TGTGCCACTAAGGGACTAGCGGTTTACGAGCAGTACTTC. Its protein is CATKGLAVYEQYF.